These 20 T cell receptor beta chains were all obtained from the same sample, sequenced in a study of identical twins. TCRdb reanalysed the 5' RACE reads using MiXCR and keeps one entry per CDR3 protein. Here the sample spans about 240,000 distinct CDR3 sequences, 10% to 13% being singletons. Material: memory T cells sorted from blood. These receptors were collected from a man aged 45-65 years in good health.

CDR3 amino acids: CASSERDTGYSPLHF. CDR3 DNA: TGTGCCAGCAGTGAACGGGACACCGGCTATTCACCCCTCCACTTT. The V call is TRBV6-1, the J call TRBJ1-6; D perhaps matches TRBD1 (6 bases). V was trimmed by 2 bases and J by 8 bases, leaving 13 bases between them. In germline, CDR1 is MNHNS, CDR2 SASEGT. The CDR3 has 15 residues.

V gene TRBV9 combines with J gene TRBJ2-5; 8 nucleotides match TRBD2. The germline V gene encodes CDR1 SGDLS and CDR2 YYNGEE. V dropped 0 bases and J dropped 0; count of bases not matched to a gene: 4. The CDR3 has 16 residues. In DNA, the CDR3 is TGTGCCAGCAGCGTAGGGGCTAGCGGGTACCAAGAGACCCAGTACTTC. Amino acids: CASSVGASGYQETQYF.

The rearrangement links TRBV7-8 to TRBJ2-1, with TRBD1 identical over 7 bases. The CDR3 extends over 16 amino acids. Germline CDR1 SGHVS, CDR2 FQNEAQ. V was pared by 5 bases and J by 5 bases, with 12 bases of the junction left unmatched. The CDR3, as DNA: TGTGCCAGCAGCGGACCGGGACAGACATTAGACAATGAGCAGTTCTTC. It encodes CASSGPGQTLDNEQFF. Variable domain in full (rest from reference TRBV7-8 and TRBJ2-1): GAGVSQSPRYKVAKRGQDVALRCDPISGHVSLFWYQQALGQGPEFLTYFQNEAQLDKSGLPSDRFFAERPEGSVSTLKIQRTQQEDSAVYLCASSGPGQTLDNEQFFGPGTRLTVL.

This clonotype came up a few times. The V call is TRBV7-9, the J call TRBJ2-3, with a tentative D call TRBD1 (5 bases). Germline V gives CDR1 SEHNR, CDR2 FQNEAQ (reference sequence). V was trimmed by 3 bases and J by 2 bases, leaving 15 bases between them. The CDR3 has 16 residues. The CDR3 DNA sequence: TGTGCCAGCAGCTTTCAGGGCGGAACAAACACAGATACGCAGTATTTT. Its translation: CASSFQGGTNTDTQYF.

This clonotype came up many times. This rearrangement joins TRBV25-1 to TRBJ2-3; the match to TRBD1 covers 8 bases. The germline V gene encodes CDR1 MGHDK and CDR2 SYGVNS. The ends lost 7 bases at V and 5 bases at J; junction bases unmatched: 8. The CDR3 totals 14 residues. The CDR3 nucleotides read TGTGCCAGCACAGACAGGGGATCTTTAGATACGCAGTATTTT. Protein: CASTDRGSLDTQYF.

This clonotype has only a few counts. The V and J genes are TRBV12-3 or TRBV12-4 and TRBJ2-2, with 10 positions matching TRBD1. After removal of 5 bases from V and 2 bases from J, the junction contained 5 bases not matched to a gene. CDR3 size: 16 residues. This chain's CDR3 is CASSEDRGDNTGELFF. Here the CDR3 DNA reads TGTGCCAGCAGTGAGGACAGGGGGGATAACACCGGGGAGCTGTTTTTT.

This clonotype was counted ten times or more. The chain is built from TRBV20-1 and TRBJ1-6; 7 nucleotides line up with TRBD1. The CDR3 extends over 15 amino acids. Germline loops: CDR1 DFQATT, CDR2 SNEGSKA (reference sequence). V lost 3 bases and J lost 4; bases outside the gene matches: 6. DNA of the CDR3: TGCAGTGCTAGTACTGCGGGACAGTATAATTCACCCCTCCACTTT. This encodes CSASTAGQYNSPLHF.

The rearrangement joins TRBV6-1 to TRBJ2-2, with 8 bases matching TRBD1. The CDR3 length is 15 residues. The V segment lost 5 bases and the J segment 6 bases; nucleotides outside the gene matches: 8. Germline lookup yields CDR1 MNHNS and CDR2 SASEGT. The CDR3 bases are TGTGCCAGCAGTATTGGACAGGGAGGAGCCGGGGAGCTGTTTTTT. Protein: CASSIGQGGAGELFF.

This clonotype was found a few times. This chain links TRBV20-1 with TRBJ2-5; perhaps TRBD2 as D (5 bases). Germline-derived CDR1 and CDR2 are DFQATT and SNEGSKA (reference sequence). CDR3 length equals 15 residues. V dropped 0 bases and J dropped 0 bases, with 11 bases sitting between them. The DNA of the CDR3 is TGCAGTGCTAGAGATAGCGCGTACTACCAAGAGACCCAGTACTTC. This translates into CSARDSAYYQETQYF.

This clonotype has at least ten counts. This chain joins TRBV4-2 and TRBJ1-1; D not certain. The CDR3 is made up of 15 amino acids. Trimming stripped 1 base from V and 4 bases from J, with 13 bases between. Germline V gene sequence: CDR1 LGHNA, CDR2 YNFKEQ. The CDR3 coding sequence is TGTGCCAGCAGCCAAGTTACGGCTGGCGGCACTGAAGCTTTCTTT. It specifies CASSQVTAGGTEAFF.

This clonotype showed up just a few times. This CDR3 is CASSPAARKDTQYF. The CDR3 nucleotides are TGTGCCAGCAGTCCCGCTGCCCGAAAGGATACGCAGTATTTT. The genes are TRBV27 and TRBJ2-3; D not resolved. This CDR3 is 14 amino acids long. V shed 5 bases and J shed 6 bases, with 15 bases lying between them. Per germline, CDR1 MNHEY and CDR2 SMNVEV (reference sequence).

This clonotype was picked up many times. The CDR3 region is CASSQEEGNTGELFF. In DNA, the CDR3 is TGCGCCAGCAGCCAAGAAGAGGGTAACACCGGGGAGCTGTTTTTT. The chain uses TRBV4-3 and TRBJ2-2; tentative D call: TRBD2 (5 bases). Trimming stripped 0 bases from V and 2 bases from J, with 7 bases between. The CDR3 totals 15 residues. The V gene's germline CDR1 is LGHNA and CDR2 YSLEER.

This clonotype was seen repeatedly, ten times or more. The V and J genes are TRBV12-3 or TRBV12-4 and TRBJ2-7, with D maybe TRBD1 (6 bases). The V end was cut by 5 bases, the J end by 2 bases, with 16 bases between. There are 15 residues in the CDR3. CDR3 region: CASSHNPTGPYEQYF. CDR3 coding DNA: TGTGCCAGCAGTCATAACCCGACAGGTCCCTACGAGCAGTACTTC.

There are a few counts of this clonotype. This chain joins TRBV29-1 and TRBJ1-2; D remains unclear. Trimming stripped 0 bases from V and 4 bases from J, with 12 bases between. The CDR3 has 14 residues. In germline, CDR1 is SQVTM, CDR2 ANQGSEA. CDR3: CSVEEVGRSYGYTF. Here the CDR3 DNA reads TGCAGCGTTGAAGAAGTGGGGAGAAGCTATGGCTACACCTTC.

This clonotype appeared many times. CDR3 DNA: TGCAGCGTGGGTAGCGGGGGTGTAGGCACAGATACGCAGTATTTT. It yields the protein CSVGSGGVGTDTQYF. The V and J genes are TRBV29-1 and TRBJ2-3; TRBD2 agrees at 9 bases. Per germline, CDR1 SQVTM and CDR2 ANQGSEA. V trimming: 6 bases; J trimming: 1 base; junction bases outside the gene matches: 8. The CDR3 contains 15 residues.

In this sample, this clonotype turned up many times. The chain links TRBV29-1 to TRBJ2-1, with TRBD2 matching 8 bases. V shed 6 bases and J 9 bases; nucleotides not matched to a gene: 7. Germline V gene data show CDR1 as SQVTM and CDR2 as ANQGSEA. The CDR3 contains 12 residues. The CDR3, as DNA: TGCAGCGTCCCGGGGGGGCCTTCTGAGCAGTTCTTC. Amino acid sequence: CSVPGGPSEQFF.

This clonotype was detected a few times. The chain recombines TRBV7-2 with TRBJ1-4; D remains ambiguous. V gave up 1 base and J gave up 3 bases, with 9 bases separating them. Germline values: CDR1 SGHTA, CDR2 FQGNSA. CDR3 length: 15 amino acids. CDR3 residues: CASSLVGFANEKLFF. The CDR3, as DNA: TGTGCCAGCAGCTTAGTAGGGTTCGCTAATGAAAAACTGTTTTTT.

Many counts were recorded for this clonotype. V gene TRBV7-9 combines with J gene TRBJ2-5; TRBD2 is a possible D gene (5 bases). CDR1 and CDR2 from the germline V gene are SEHNR and FQNEAQ (reference sequence). V lost 5 bases and J lost 4, with 11 bases in between. CDR3 length equals 13 residues. CDR3 amino acids: CASSTGSGETQYF. CDR3 coding DNA: TGTGCCAGCAGCACGGGGTCGGGAGAGACCCAGTACTTC.

As to this clonotype: A much larger clone lies one base from this, so it may be a read error. J is TRBJ1-4 and V is TRBV6-6; D uncertain. Germline lookup yields CDR1 MNHNY and CDR2 SVGAGI (reference sequence). CDR3 length equals 13 residues. CDR3 in amino acids: CASQRATIEKLFF. In DNA form, the CDR3 reads TGTGCCAGTCAACGAGCAACTATTGAAAAACTGTTTTTT.

This chain uses TRBV20-1 with TRBJ1-2; TRBD1 matches 7 bases. Per the germline V gene, CDR1 is DFQATT and CDR2 is SNEGSKA (reference sequence). After removal of 3 bases from V and 7 bases from J, the junction contained 5 bases not matched to a gene. This CDR3 contains 12 residues. This CDR3 is CSASVRGSGYTF. For the CDR3, the DNA is TGCAGTGCTAGTGTCAGGGGGTCTGGCTACACCTTC.